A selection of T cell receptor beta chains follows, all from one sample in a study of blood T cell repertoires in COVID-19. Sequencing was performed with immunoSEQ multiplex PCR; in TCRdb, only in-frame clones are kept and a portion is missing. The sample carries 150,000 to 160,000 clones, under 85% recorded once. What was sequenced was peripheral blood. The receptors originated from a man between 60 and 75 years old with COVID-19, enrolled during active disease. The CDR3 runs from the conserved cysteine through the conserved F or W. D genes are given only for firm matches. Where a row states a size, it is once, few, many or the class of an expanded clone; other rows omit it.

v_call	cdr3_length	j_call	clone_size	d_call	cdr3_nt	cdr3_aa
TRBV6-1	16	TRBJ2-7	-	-	TGTGCCAGCAGTGACGATGGAGGGGGACTATCCTACGAGCAGTACTTC	CASSDDGGGLSYEQYF
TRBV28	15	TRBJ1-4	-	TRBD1	TGTGCCAGCAGTTTAGGGACAGCCACTAATGAAAAACTGTTTTTT	CASSLGTATNEKLFF
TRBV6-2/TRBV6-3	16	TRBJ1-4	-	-	TGTGCCAGCAGTCCGTACCCGGGAGCAACTAATGAAAAACTGTTTTTT	CASSPYPGATNEKLFF
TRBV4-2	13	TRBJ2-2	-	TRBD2	TGTGCCAGCAGCACGGGGGGTTTCGGGGAGCTGTTTTTT	CASSTGGFGELFF
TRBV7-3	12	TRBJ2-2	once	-	TGTGCCAGCAGCTTAGAGGGCGGGGAGCTGTTTTTT	CASSLEGGELFF
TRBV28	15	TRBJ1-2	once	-	TGTGCCAGCAGGGATACGGGGGTCGGAACAGGCGGCTACACCTTC	CASRDTGVGTGGYTF
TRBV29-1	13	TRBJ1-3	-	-	TGCAGCGTCTCCGGACAATCTGGAAACACCATATATTTT	CSVSGQSGNTIYF
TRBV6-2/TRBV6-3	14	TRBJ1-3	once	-	TGTGCCAGCAGCCCGGACTTAAGCGGAAACACCATATATTTT	CASSPDLSGNTIYF
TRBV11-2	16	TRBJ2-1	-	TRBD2	TGTGCCAGCAGCCCATACCCGACTAGCTCATCCGTTGAGCAGTTCTTC	CASSPYPTSSSVEQFF
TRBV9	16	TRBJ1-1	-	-	TGTGCCAGCAGCGTAGCCGCAGGGTACGTGAACACTGAAGCTTTCTTT	CASSVAAGYVNTEAFF
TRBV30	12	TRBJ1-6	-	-	TGTGCCTGGACCGAGTCTGCTCTCAGGCTCCACTTT	CAWTESALRLHF
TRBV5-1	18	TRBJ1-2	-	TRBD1	TGCGCCAGCAGCTTGTTAGGGACAGGGGTATCCGCTAACTATGGCTACACCTTC	CASSLLGTGVSANYGYTF
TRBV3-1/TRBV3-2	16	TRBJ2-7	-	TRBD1	TGTGCCAGCAGCCAACCGACAGGGGCCAGCTCCTACGAGCAGTACTTC	CASSQPTGASSYEQYF